Given below is one T cell receptor beta chain in context. This entry is derived from a study of technical replicates of blood from a handful of donors. From germline, CDR1 is SGHRS and CDR2 YFSETQ. This CDR3 is 15 amino acids long. Profiling relied on immunoSEQ multiplex PCR, and the TCRdb table lists in-frame clones only, not all of them. The sample records about 80,000 clones, approximately 96% being singletons. V usage is TRBV5-1 and J usage is TRBJ1-3; TRBD2 aligns across 11 bases. The J call may be mistaken, given a closer DNA end match to TRBJ2-2. Sequenced material: T cells isolated from PBMCs. This receptor was obtained from a human donor in good health. Here the CDR3 DNA reads TGCGCCAGCAGCTTGGAGGGGACTAGCGGCGGGGAGCTGTTTTTT. This sequence encodes CASSLEGTSGGELFF.